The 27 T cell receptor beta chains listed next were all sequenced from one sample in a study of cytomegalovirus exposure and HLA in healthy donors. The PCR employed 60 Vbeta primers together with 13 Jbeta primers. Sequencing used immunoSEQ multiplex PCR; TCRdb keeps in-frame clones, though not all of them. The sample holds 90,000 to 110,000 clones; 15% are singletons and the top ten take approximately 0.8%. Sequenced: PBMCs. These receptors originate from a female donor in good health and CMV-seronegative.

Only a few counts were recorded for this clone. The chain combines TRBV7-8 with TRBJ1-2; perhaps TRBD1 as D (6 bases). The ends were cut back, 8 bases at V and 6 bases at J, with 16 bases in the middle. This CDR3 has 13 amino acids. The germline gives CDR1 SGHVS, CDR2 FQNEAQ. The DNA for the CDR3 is TGTGCCAGCGGAGGGGGGGGAATACATGGCTACACCTTC. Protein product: CASGGGGIHGYTF.

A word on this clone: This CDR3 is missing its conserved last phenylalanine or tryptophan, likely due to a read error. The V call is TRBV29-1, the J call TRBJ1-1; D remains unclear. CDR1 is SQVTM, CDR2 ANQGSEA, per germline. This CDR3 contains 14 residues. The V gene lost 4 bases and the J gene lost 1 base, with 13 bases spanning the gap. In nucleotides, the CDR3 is TGCAGCGTTGTCAAGGGAGTGCAGAACACTGAAGCTTTCCTT. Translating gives CSVVKGVQNTEAFL.

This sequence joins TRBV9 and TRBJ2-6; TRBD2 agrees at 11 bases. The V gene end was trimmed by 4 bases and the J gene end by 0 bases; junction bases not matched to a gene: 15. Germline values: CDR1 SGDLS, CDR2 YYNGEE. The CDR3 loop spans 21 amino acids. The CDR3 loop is CASSPRGLAAPSFSGANVLTF. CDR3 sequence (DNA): TGTGCCAGCAGCCCGAGGGGACTAGCGGCACCTTCCTTCTCTGGGGCCAACGTCCTGACTTTC.

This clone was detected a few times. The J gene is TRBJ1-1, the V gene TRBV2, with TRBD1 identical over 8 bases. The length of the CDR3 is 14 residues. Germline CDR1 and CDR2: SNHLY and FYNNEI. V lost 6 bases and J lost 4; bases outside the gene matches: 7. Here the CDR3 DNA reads TGTGCCAGCAGGGACAGGGTAATCGGCACTGAAGCTTTCTTT. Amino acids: CASRDRVIGTEAFF.

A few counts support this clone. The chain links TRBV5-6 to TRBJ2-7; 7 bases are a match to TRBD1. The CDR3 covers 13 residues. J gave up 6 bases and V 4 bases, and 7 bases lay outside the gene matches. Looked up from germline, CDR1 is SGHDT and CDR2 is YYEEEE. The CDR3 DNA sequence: TGTGCCAGCAGCCTAACAGGGGATCCCGAGCAGTACTTC. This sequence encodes CASSLTGDPEQYF. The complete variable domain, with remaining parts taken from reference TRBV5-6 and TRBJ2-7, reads DAGVTQSPTHLIKTRGQQVTLRCSPKSGHDTVSWYQQALGQGPQFIFQYYEEEERQRGNFPDRFSGHQFPNYSSELNVNALLLGDSALYLCASSLTGDPEQYFGPGTRLTVT.

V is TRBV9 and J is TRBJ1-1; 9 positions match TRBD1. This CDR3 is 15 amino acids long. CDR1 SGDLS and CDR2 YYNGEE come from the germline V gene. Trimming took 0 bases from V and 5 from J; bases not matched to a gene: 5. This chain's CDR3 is CASSVGQGDWTEAFF. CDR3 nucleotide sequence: TGTGCCAGCAGCGTAGGACAGGGGGATTGGACTGAAGCTTTCTTT.

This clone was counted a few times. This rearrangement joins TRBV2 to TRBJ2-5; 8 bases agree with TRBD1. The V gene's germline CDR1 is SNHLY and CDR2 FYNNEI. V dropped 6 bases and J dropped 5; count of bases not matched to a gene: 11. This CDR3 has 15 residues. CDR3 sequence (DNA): TGTGCCAGCAGCCCCTTTTTAGGGACAGGCGAGACCCAGTACTTC. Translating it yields CASSPFLGTGETQYF.

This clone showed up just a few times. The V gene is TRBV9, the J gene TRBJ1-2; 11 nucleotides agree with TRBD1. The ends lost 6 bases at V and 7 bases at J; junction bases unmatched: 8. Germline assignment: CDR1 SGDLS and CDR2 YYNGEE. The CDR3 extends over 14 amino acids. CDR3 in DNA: TGTGCCAGCACCCCCGTCGGACAGGGGGCTGGCTACACCTTC. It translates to CASTPVGQGAGYTF.

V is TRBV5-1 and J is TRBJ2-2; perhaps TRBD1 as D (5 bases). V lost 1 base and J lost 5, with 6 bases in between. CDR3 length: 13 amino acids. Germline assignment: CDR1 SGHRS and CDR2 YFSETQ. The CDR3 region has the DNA TGCGCCAGCAGCTTGTCAGGGACCGGGGAGCTGTTTTTT. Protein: CASSLSGTGELFF. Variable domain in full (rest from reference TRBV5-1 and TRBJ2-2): KAGVTQTPRYLIKTRGQQVTLSCSPISGHRSVSWYQQTPGQGLQFLFEYFSETQRNKGNFPGRFSGRQFSNSRSEMNVSTLELGDSALYLCASSLSGTGELFFGEGSRLTVL.

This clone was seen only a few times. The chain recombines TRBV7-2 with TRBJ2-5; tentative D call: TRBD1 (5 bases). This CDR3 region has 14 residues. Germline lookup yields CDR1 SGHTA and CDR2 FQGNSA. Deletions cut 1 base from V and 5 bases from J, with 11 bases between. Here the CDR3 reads CASSLVRGRETQYF. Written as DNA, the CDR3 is TGTGCCAGCAGCTTAGTTAGGGGAAGGGAGACCCAGTACTTC.

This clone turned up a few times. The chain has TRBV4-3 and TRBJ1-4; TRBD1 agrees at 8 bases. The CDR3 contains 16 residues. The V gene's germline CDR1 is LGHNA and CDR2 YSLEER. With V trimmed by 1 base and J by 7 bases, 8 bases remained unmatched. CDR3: CASSQAGTGPGEKLFF. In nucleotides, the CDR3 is TGCGCCAGCAGCCAAGCCGGGACAGGTCCCGGTGAAAAACTGTTTTTT.

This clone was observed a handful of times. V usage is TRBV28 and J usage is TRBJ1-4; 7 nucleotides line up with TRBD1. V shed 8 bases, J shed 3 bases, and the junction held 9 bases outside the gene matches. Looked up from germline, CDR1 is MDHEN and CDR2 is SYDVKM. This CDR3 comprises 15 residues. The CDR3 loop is CASLSQGRPNEKLFF. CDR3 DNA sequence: TGTGCCAGCCTGTCACAGGGGAGACCTAATGAAAAACTGTTTTTT.

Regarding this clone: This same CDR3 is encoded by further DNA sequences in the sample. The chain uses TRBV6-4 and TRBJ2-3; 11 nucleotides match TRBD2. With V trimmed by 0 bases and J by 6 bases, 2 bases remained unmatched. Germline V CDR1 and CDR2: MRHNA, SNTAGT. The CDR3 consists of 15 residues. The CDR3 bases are TGTGCCAGCAGTGACTCTAGCGGGGGGGCCGATACGCAGTATTTT. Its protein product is CASSDSSGGADTQYF.

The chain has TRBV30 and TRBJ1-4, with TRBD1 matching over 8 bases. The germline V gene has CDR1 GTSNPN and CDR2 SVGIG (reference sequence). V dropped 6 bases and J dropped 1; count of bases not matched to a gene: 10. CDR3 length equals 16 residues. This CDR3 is CACQRQGLLTNEKLFF. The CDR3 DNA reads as TGTGCCTGCCAACGACAGGGGTTATTAACTAATGAAAAACTGTTTTTT.

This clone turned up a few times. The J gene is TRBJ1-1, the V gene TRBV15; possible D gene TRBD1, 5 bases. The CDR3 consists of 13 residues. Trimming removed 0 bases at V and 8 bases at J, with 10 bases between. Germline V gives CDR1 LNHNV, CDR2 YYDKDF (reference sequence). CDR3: CATSRDRGREAFF. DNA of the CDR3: TGTGCCACCAGCAGAGATCGGGGGAGAGAAGCTTTCTTT.

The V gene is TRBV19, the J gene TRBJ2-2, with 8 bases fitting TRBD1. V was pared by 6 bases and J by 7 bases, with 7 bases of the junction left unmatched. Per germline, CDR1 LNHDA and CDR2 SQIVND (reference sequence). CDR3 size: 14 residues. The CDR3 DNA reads TGTGCCAGTAGCCGGGACAGGAATGTCGGGGAGCTGTTTTTT. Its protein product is CASSRDRNVGELFF.

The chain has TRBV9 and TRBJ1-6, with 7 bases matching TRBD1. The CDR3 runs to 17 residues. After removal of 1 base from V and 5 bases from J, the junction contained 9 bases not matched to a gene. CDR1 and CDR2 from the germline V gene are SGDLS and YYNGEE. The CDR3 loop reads CASSVSLRQGHNSPLHF. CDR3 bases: TGTGCCAGCAGCGTATCCCTTCGACAGGGTCATAATTCACCCCTCCACTTT.

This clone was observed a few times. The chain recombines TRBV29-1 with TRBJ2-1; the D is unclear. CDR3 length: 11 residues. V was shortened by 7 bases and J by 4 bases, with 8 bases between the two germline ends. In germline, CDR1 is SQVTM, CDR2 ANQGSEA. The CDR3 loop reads CSAGPYNEQFF. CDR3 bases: TGCAGCGCTGGGCCGTACAATGAGCAGTTCTTC.

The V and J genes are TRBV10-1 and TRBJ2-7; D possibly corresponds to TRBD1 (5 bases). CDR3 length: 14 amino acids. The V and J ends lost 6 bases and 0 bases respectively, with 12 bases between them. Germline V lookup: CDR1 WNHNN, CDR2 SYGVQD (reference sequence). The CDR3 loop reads CASSGVQGSYEQYF. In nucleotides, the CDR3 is TGCGCCAGCAGCGGAGTCCAGGGCTCCTACGAGCAGTACTTC.

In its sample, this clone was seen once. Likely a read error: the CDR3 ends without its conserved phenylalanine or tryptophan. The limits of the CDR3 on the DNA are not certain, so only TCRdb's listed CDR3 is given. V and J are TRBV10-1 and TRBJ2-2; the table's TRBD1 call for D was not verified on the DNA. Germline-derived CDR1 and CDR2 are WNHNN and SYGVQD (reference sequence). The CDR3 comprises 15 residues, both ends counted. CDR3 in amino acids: CASSEGDSNTGEMFL.

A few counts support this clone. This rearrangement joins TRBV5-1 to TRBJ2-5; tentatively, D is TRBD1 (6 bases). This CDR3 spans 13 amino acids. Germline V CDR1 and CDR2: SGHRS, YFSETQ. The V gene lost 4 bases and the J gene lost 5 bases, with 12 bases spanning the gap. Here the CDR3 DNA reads TGCGCCAGCAGCCCAGGGGTTCAGGAGACCCAGTACTTC. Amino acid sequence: CASSPGVQETQYF.

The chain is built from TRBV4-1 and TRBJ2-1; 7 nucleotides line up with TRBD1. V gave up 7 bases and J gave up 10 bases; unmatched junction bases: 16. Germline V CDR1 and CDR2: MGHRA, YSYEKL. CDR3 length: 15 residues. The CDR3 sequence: CASTGAPGQSREQFF. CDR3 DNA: TGCGCCAGCACCGGAGCCCCGGGACAGAGTCGAGAGCAGTTCTTC.

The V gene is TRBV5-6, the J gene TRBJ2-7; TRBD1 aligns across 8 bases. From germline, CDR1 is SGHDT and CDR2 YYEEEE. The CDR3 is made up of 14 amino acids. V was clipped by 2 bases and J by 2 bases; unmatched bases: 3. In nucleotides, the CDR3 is TGTGCCAGCAGCTTCGTGGGACAGGCCTACGAGCAGTACTTC. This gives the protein CASSFVGQAYEQYF. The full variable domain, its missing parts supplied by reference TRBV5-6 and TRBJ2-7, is DAGVTQSPTHLIKTRGQQVTLRCSPKSGHDTVSWYQQALGQGPQFIFQYYEEEERQRGNFPDRFSGHQFPNYSSELNVNALLLGDSALYLCASSFVGQAYEQYFGPGTRLTVT.

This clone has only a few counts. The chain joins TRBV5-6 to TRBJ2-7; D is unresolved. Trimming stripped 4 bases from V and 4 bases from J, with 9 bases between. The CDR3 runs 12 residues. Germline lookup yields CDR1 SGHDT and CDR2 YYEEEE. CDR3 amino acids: CASSRLGYEQYF. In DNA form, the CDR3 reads TGTGCCAGCAGCCGACTCGGGTACGAGCAGTACTTC. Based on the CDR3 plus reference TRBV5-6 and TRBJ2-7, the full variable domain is DAGVTQSPTHLIKTRGQQVTLRCSPKSGHDTVSWYQQALGQGPQFIFQYYEEEERQRGNFPDRFSGHQFPNYSSELNVNALLLGDSALYLCASSRLGYEQYFGPGTRLTVT.

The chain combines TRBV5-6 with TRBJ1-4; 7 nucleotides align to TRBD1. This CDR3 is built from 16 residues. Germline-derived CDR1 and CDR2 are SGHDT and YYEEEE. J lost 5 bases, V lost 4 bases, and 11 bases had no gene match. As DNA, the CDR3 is TGTGCCAGCAGCGTGTCCGGGACAGTCCTGAATGAAAAACTGTTTTTT. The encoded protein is CASSVSGTVLNEKLFF.

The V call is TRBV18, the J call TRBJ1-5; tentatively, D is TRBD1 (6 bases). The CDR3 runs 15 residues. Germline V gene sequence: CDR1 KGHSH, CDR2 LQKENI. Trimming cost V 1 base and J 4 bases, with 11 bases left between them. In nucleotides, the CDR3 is TGTGCCAGCTCACCACAGGACAGAAATAATCAGCCCCAGCATTTT. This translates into CASSPQDRNNQPQHF.

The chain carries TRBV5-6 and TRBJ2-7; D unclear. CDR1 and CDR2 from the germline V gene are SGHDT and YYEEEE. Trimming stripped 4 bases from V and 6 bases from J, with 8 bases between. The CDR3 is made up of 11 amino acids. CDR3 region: CASSTWSEQYF. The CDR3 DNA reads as TGTGCCAGCAGCACCTGGAGCGAGCAGTACTTC.